A selection of T cell receptor beta chains follows, all from one sample in a study of shared clonotypes between healthy human individuals. The table came from immunoSEQ multiplex PCR; TCRdb's copy has only in-frame clones and leaves some out. This table has about 1 million clones, approximately 70% appearing once. The source material was memory CD4+ T cells sorted from blood. The receptors derive from a man younger than 35 in good health. Each CDR3 is given with its conserved first and last residue. D genes are given only for firm matches. Size is omitted from some rows. Given values are once, few, many or a class for expanded clones.

CASSSGDRGSGGELFF	TGTGCCAGCAGTTCCGGGGACAGGGGGTCGGGCGGGGAGCTGTTTTTT	-	TRBJ2-2	TRBV27	TRBD1
CASSPGTAHTGNTIYF	TGTGCCAGCAGCCCCGGGACAGCCCATACAGGAAACACCATATATTTT	once	TRBJ1-3	TRBV5-6	TRBD1
CASSGDRNTDTQYF	TGTGCCAGTAGCGGGGACAGGAACACAGATACGCAGTATTTT	-	TRBJ2-3	TRBV19	TRBD1
CASKGQGGNQPQHF	TGTGCCAGCAAGGGACAGGGAGGCAATCAGCCCCAGCATTTT	-	TRBJ1-5	TRBV2	TRBD1
CASSTTGNSYEQYF	TGTGCCAGCAGCACAACAGGGAACTCCTACGAGCAGTACTTC	-	TRBJ2-7	TRBV7-8	-
CASSYGRSTYNEQFF	TGTGCCAGCAGCTATGGGCGGTCCACCTACAATGAGCAGTTCTTC	-	TRBJ2-1	TRBV7-9	-
CASSPTSGTYNEQFF	TGTGCCAGCAGTCCTACTAGCGGTACCTACAATGAGCAGTTCTTC	once	TRBJ2-1	TRBV2	TRBD2
CAISEQLQETQYF	TGTGCCATCAGTGAGCAGCTCCAAGAGACCCAGTACTTC	-	TRBJ2-5	TRBV10-3	-
CAWDRGVFSNQPQHF	TGTGCCTGGGATAGGGGAGTATTCTCCAATCAGCCCCAGCATTTT	-	TRBJ1-5	TRBV30	-
CAISTGPAGGEQYF	TGTGCCATATCGACAGGGCCCGCTGGGGGCGAGCAGTACTTC	-	TRBJ2-7	TRBV10-3	TRBD1
CASRLTGELFF	TGTGCCAGCAGACTAACCGGGGAGCTGTTTTTT	-	TRBJ2-2	TRBV6-6	-
CASSLGAGQETQYF	TGTGCCAGCAGCTTAGGGGCGGGGCAAGAGACCCAGTACTTC	-	TRBJ2-5	TRBV7-2	-
CASTRDRVNEQFF	TGTGCCAGCACCCGGGACAGGGTGAATGAGCAGTTCTTC	-	TRBJ2-1	TRBV28	TRBD1
CASSYATENNEQFF	TGTGCCAGCAGTTACGCGACAGAAAACAATGAGCAGTTCTTC	-	TRBJ2-1	TRBV6-6	-
CASSSLDNFINEQYF	TGTGCCAGCAGTTCTCTGGATAACTTTATCAACGAGCAGTACTTC	-	TRBJ2-7	TRBV6-6	-
CASSGSVGRAEEQYF	TGCGCCAGCAGTGGGTCTGTCGGGAGGGCGGAGGAGCAGTACTTC	-	TRBJ2-7	TRBV10-2	TRBD2
CASTPRRGYNTGELFF	TGTGCCAGCACCCCTCGACGGGGGTACAACACCGGGGAGCTGTTTTTT	few	TRBJ2-2	TRBV13	-
CASSLTGNMNTEAFF	TGTGCCAGCAGCTTAACAGGGAATATGAACACTGAAGCTTTCTTT	-	TRBJ1-1	TRBV11-2	-
CASSLAGGLVTDTQYF	TGTGCCAGCAGCTTAGCGGGGGGGCTCGTCACAGATACGCAGTATTTT	-	TRBJ2-3	TRBV11-2	TRBD2
CASSPLDSPENYEQYF	TGTGCCAGCTCACCTTTGGACAGCCCCGAGAACTACGAGCAGTACTTC	-	TRBJ2-7	TRBV18	-
CASSQAQGYDGYTF	TGCGCCAGCAGCCAAGCGCAGGGGTATGATGGCTACACCTTC	-	TRBJ1-2	TRBV4-3	-
CASSRRDRPNSPLHF	TGTGCCAGCAGCCGGCGGGACAGGCCGAATTCACCCCTCCACTTT	-	TRBJ1-6	TRBV5-8	TRBD1
CASSWRGRDEQYF	TGCGCCAGCAGCTGGAGGGGAAGGGACGAGCAGTACTTC	-	TRBJ2-7	TRBV5-1	-
CASRSSERYTF	TGTGCCAGTAGGAGCTCGGAGCGCTACACCTTC	many	TRBJ1-2	TRBV19	-
CASSIAGDRLDEQYF	TGTGCCAGTAGTATAGCGGGAGACCGGTTGGACGAGCAGTACTTC	-	TRBJ2-7	TRBV19	-
CASSYGTGRHHF	TGTGCCAGCAGCTACGGGACAGGGAGACACCATTTT	-	TRBJ1-5	TRBV7-2	TRBD1
CASSLGGGYGYTF	TGTGCCAGCTCCCTGGGCGGAGGCTATGGCTACACCTTC	once	TRBJ1-2	TRBV7-2	-
CASSLHGLAGDETQYF	TGTGCCAGCAGCCTCCATGGACTAGCGGGAGATGAGACCCAGTACTTC	-	TRBJ2-5	TRBV7-2	TRBD2
CASSAKGGPFDYTF	TGTGCCAGCAGTGCAAAGGGGGGACCCTTTGACTACACCTTC	-	TRBJ1-2	TRBV6-1	-
CASSPSRAMNTEAFF	TGTGCCAGCTCACCATCGAGGGCCATGAACACTGAAGCTTTCTTT	-	TRBJ1-1	TRBV18	-
CASSFDRSTNSPLHF	TGTGCCAGCAGCTTTGACAGGTCGACTAATTCACCCCTCCACTTT	-	TRBJ1-6	TRBV11-3	-
CASSPLTPGAKNIQYF	TGTGCCAGCAGCCCCCTTACCCCCGGAGCCAAAAACATTCAGTACTTC	-	TRBJ2-4	TRBV9	-
CASSFRQDGGYTF	TGCGCCAGCAGTTTCAGACAGGACGGCGGCTACACCTTC	-	TRBJ1-2	TRBV5-1	-
CASSLARGRTLEQYF	TGTGCCAGCAGCTTAGCGCGGGGCCGTACCTTGGAGCAGTACTTC	-	TRBJ2-7	TRBV7-9	-
CASSLDWSATDTQYF	TGTGCCAGCAGCTTGGATTGGTCAGCAACAGATACGCAGTATTTT	-	TRBJ2-3	TRBV5-6	-
CASSEAFRSSYNSPLHF	TGTGCCAGCAGTGAAGCGTTTCGAAGCTCCTATAATTCACCCCTCCACTTT	-	TRBJ1-6	TRBV6-1	-